Shown below are 5 T cell receptor beta chains from a single sample sequenced in a study of T cells in narcolepsy. Only in-frame clones appear in the TCRdb table, and some are missing; sequencing was by immunoSEQ multiplex PCR. This sample carries fewer than 40,000 clones, roughly four fifths of them seen once, and the ten largest clones take about 0.62%. Sequencing was performed on memory (CD45RA-) CD4+ T cells from blood. The origin of the receptors is a human donor in good health.

The CDR3 sequence: CASSSDRVEVKLFF. The CDR3 coding sequence is TGTGCCAGCAGTTCCGACAGGGTAGAGGTAAAACTGTTTTTT. V usage is TRBV6-6 and J usage is TRBJ1-4; 7 bases are shared with TRBD1. The CDR3 totals 14 residues. The germline V gene encodes CDR1 MNHNY and CDR2 SVGAGI (reference sequence). The V and J ends lost 4 bases and 10 bases, in that order; junction bases with no gene match: 9.

The genes are TRBV6-4 and TRBJ2-1; 11 bases line up with TRBD2. Trimming cost V 5 bases and J 7 bases; bases outside gene matches: 4. CDR1 is MRHNA and CDR2 is SNTAGT in the germline V gene. This CDR3 is built from 14 residues. The CDR3 sequence: CASSIAGGRNEQFF. The CDR3 nucleotides read TGTGCCAGCAGTATAGCGGGGGGGCGGAATGAGCAGTTCTTC.

The rearrangement joins TRBV5-1 to TRBJ1-4; D may be TRBD1 (6 bases). Germline V gene data show CDR1 as SGHRS and CDR2 as YFSETQ. Between the trimmed V and J ends, which lost 0 bases and 4 bases, there was a span of 10 bases. The length of the CDR3 is 15 residues. CDR3: CASSLDREVNEKLFF. DNA for the CDR3: TGCGCCAGCAGCTTGGACAGGGAAGTTAATGAAAAACTGTTTTTT.

V is TRBV10-3 and J is TRBJ1-5, with 8 bases matching TRBD1. From germline, CDR1 is ENHRY and CDR2 SYGVKD. With 2 bases clipped from V and 2 bases from J, the junction kept 2 bases outside the gene matches. CDR3 length: 15 residues. This chain's CDR3 is CAISEDRGGNQPQHF. For the CDR3, the DNA is TGTGCCATCAGTGAGGACAGGGGTGGCAATCAGCCCCAGCATTTT.

J is TRBJ1-6 and V is TRBV10-2; 8 nucleotides match TRBD1. The CDR3 runs 13 residues. Germline CDR1 WSHSY, CDR2 SAAADI. V gave up 7 bases and J gave up 10 bases; unmatched junction bases: 6. This CDR3 is CASNPDRGSPLHF. As DNA, the CDR3 is TGCGCCAGCAACCCCGACAGGGGCTCACCCCTCCACTTT.